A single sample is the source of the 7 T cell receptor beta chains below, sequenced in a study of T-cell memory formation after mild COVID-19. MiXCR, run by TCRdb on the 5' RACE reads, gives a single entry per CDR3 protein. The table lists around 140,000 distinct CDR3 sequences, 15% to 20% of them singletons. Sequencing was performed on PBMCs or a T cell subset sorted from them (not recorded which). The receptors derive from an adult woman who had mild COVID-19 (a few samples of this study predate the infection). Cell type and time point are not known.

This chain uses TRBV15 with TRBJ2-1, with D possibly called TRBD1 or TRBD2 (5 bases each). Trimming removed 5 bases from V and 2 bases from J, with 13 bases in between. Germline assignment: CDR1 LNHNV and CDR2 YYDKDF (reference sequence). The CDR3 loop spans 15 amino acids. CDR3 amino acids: CATSSGTVAYNEQFF. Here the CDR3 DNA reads TGTGCCACCAGCTCCGGGACGGTAGCCTACAATGAGCAGTTCTTC. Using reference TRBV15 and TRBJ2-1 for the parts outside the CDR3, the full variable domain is DAMVIQNPRYQVTQFGKPVTLSCSQTLNHNVMYWYQQKSSQAPKLLFHYYDKDFNNEADTPDNFQSRRPNTSFCFLDIRSPGLGDTAMYLCATSSGTVAYNEQFFGPGTRLTVL.

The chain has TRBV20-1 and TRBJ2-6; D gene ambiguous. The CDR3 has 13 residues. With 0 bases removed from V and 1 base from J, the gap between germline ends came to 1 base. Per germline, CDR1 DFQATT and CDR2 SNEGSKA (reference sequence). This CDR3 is CSARESGANVLTF. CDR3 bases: TGCAGTGCTAGAGAGTCTGGGGCCAACGTCCTGACTTTC.

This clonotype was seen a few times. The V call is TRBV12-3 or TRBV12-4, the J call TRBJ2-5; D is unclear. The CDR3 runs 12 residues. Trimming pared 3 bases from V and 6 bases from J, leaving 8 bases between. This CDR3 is CASSLTGQTQYF. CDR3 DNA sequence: TGTGCCAGCAGTTTGACTGGGCAGACCCAGTACTTC.

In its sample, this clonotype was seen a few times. The CDR3 bases are TGTGCCACCAGTGAAACGCCGGGATTCATCGAGCAGTACTTC. Its protein is CATSETPGFIEQYF. This sequence joins TRBV24-1 and TRBJ2-7; D perhaps matches TRBD2 (5 bases). Germline loops: CDR1 KGHDR, CDR2 SFDVKD. The CDR3 totals 14 residues. Deletions cut 4 bases from V and 6 bases from J, with 15 bases between.

The CDR3 coding sequence is TGCAGCGTTTCCCGGACTAGCGGAAACTACGAGCAGTACTTC. Residues: CSVSRTSGNYEQYF. V gene TRBV29-1 combines with J gene TRBJ2-7; 10 bases are shared with TRBD2. V lost 5 bases, J lost 3 bases, and 7 bases stayed unmatched. CDR1 is SQVTM and CDR2 is ANQGSEA in the germline V gene. CDR3 length: 14 amino acids.

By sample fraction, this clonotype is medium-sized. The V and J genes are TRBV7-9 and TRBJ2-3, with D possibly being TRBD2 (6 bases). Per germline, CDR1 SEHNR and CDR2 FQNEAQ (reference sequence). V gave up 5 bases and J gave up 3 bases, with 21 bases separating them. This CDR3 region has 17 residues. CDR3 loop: CASSPGLAHKITDTQYF. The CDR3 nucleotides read TGTGCCAGCAGCCCCGGGCTAGCGCACAAGATAACAGATACGCAGTATTTT.

Written as DNA, the CDR3 is TGCAGTGCCCACACTAGCGGGGGCCTGCAAGAGACCCAGTACTTC. This encodes CSAHTSGGLQETQYF. The chain joins TRBV20-1 to TRBJ2-5, with 11 bases matching TRBD2. The V gene's germline CDR1 is DFQATT and CDR2 SNEGSKA (reference sequence). The CDR3 runs to 15 residues. The ends lost 6 bases at V and 2 bases at J; junction bases unmatched: 8.